A single sample is the source of the 10 T cell receptor beta chains below, sequenced in a study of metastatic and nonmetastatic thyroid tumors. TCRdb re-called the PCR reads through MiXCR. The repertoire includes about 20,000 clones, less than 15% of them detected once, and roughly 15% sits in the top ten. Treatment of any kind had been given to no patient before thyroid surgery. The sequencing sample was made of tumor tissue. These receptors were collected from a female donor with papillary thyroid cancer or a benign thyroid nodule (not recorded which). Some clones in this sample may be carry-over from other donors' samples.

This clone was counted a few times. The chain combines TRBV28 with TRBJ2-5, with D perhaps matching TRBD1 or TRBD2 (5 bases each). Trimming cost V 9 bases and J 5 bases, with 7 bases left between them. This CDR3 comprises 10 residues. Germline CDR1 reads MDHEN; CDR2 reads SYDVKM. The CDR3 sequence: CASWGETQYF. The CDR3 nucleotides read TGTGCCAGTTGGGGGGAGACCCAGTACTTC.

About this clone: An end of the junction does not agree with germline; a read error may underlie this. The chain couples TRBV7-9 to TRBJ2-7; 7 bases are a match to TRBD2. CDR1 and CDR2 from the germline V gene are SEHNR and FQNEAQ (reference sequence). The CDR3 loop spans 14 amino acids. The CDR3 spells CASISGSGNYDQYF. The DNA for the CDR3 is TGTGCCAGCATCTCGGGAAGCGGGAACTACGATCAGTACTTC.

This clone appeared many times. The chain is built from TRBV7-3 and TRBJ2-3; D is unresolved. Per germline, CDR1 SGHTA and CDR2 FQGTGA. The CDR3 runs 13 residues. V lost 6 bases and J lost 1, with 8 bases in between. CDR3 sequence: CASSYLGTDTQYF. DNA of the CDR3: TGTGCCAGCAGTTACTTGGGCACAGATACGCAGTATTTT. Supplemented by reference TRBV7-3 and TRBJ2-3, the full variable domain reads GAGVSQTPSNKVTEKGKYVELRCDPISGHTALYWYRQSLGQGPEFLIYFQGTGAADDSGLPNDRFFAVRPEGSVSTLKIQRTERGDSAVYLCASSYLGTDTQYFGPGTRLTVL.

This clone was seen ten or more times. V gene TRBV3-1 combines with J gene TRBJ2-1, with TRBD2 as a possible D gene (6 bases). Germline V gene lookup returns CDR1 LGHDT and CDR2 YNNKEL (reference sequence). The length of the CDR3 is 14 residues. V lost 3 bases and J lost 6, with 12 bases in between. DNA of the CDR3: TGTGCCAGCAGCCATGGAGCGGGTCTCAATGAGCAGTTCTTC. Protein: CASSHGAGLNEQFF.

This clone has more than one count but fewer than ten. The chain couples TRBV28 to TRBJ1-5; the D is unclear. V was cut by 8 bases and J by 4 bases, with 18 bases left in between. In germline, CDR1 is MDHEN, CDR2 SYDVKM. CDR3 size: 15 residues. The CDR3 here is CASRGDQALNQPQHF. The CDR3 nucleotides are TGTGCCAGCCGCGGAGATCAAGCCCTAAATCAGCCCCAGCATTTT.

This clone appeared a few times. One base away lies a much larger clone, so this may be a sequencing read error. V gene TRBV29-1 combines with J gene TRBJ2-1, with 8 bases lining up with TRBD2. The CDR3 extends over 12 amino acids. Germline loops: CDR1 SQVTM, CDR2 ANQGSEA. The CDR3 DNA is TGCAGCGCCGGACTAGCTTACAATGGGCAGTTCTTC. Translation: CSAGLAYNGQFF.

Ten or more counts support this clone. Other DNA sequences in this sample translate to the same CDR3. The V gene is TRBV29-1, the J gene TRBJ2-7; possibly TRBD1 or TRBD2 for D (6 bases each). V lost 1 base and J lost 2, with 18 bases in between. The germline CDR1 and CDR2 sequences are SQVTM and ANQGSEA. The CDR3 runs to 16 residues. Here the CDR3 reads CSVEGAEGGPPYEQYF. In nucleotides, the CDR3 is TGCAGCGTTGAAGGGGCCGAGGGGGGCCCACCCTACGAGCAGTACTTC.

The V and J genes are TRBV18 and TRBJ1-1; D perhaps matches TRBD1 (6 bases). The CDR3 spans 14 residues. Trimming took 3 bases from V and 4 from J, leaving 12 bases between them. Looked up from germline, CDR1 is KGHSH and CDR2 is LQKENI. The CDR3 loop is CASSPGQRGTEAFF. In DNA, the CDR3 is TGTGCCAGCTCACCCGGACAGAGGGGCACTGAAGCTTTCTTT.

This clone was counted at least ten times. The rearrangement links TRBV5-1 to TRBJ1-1, with no clear D. From germline, CDR1 is SGHRS and CDR2 YFSETQ. V was cut by 9 bases and J by 4 bases, with 10 bases left in between. CDR3 length equals 11 residues. Here the CDR3 DNA reads TGCGCCACCAGGCGGGGCACTGAAGCTTTCTTT. This translates into CATRRGTEAFF.

This clone was found many times. The V call is TRBV2, the J call TRBJ2-1; tentative D call: TRBD2 (6 bases). There are 14 residues in the CDR3. V lost 10 bases and J lost 6, with 19 bases in between. From germline, CDR1 is SNHLY and CDR2 FYNNEI. The CDR3 DNA reads as TGTGCCACCTTAGCGGACCGGACCCTCAATGAGCAGTTCTTC. It yields the protein CATLADRTLNEQFF.